The rows below give T cell receptor beta chains drawn from one sample of a study of blood T cell repertoires in COVID-19. Assay used: immunoSEQ multiplex PCR; TCRdb lists only in-frame clones, some missing. The table has 23,000 or so clones, around 86% seen once. The material sequenced was peripheral blood. These TCRs come from a man in his 70s with acute or convalescent COVID-19. Each CDR3 is given with its conserved first and last residue. The size of a clone is reported for some rows only, either as once, few or many, or as a class for expanded clones.

cdr3_aa | v_call | clone_size | j_call | cdr3_length
CASSPGTGGGQPQHF | TRBV7-9 | NA | TRBJ1-5 | 15
CAKRPDKRETQYF | TRBV19 | NA | TRBJ2-5 | 13
CATSDRLYGYTF | TRBV24-1 | NA | TRBJ1-2 | 12
CASSQETGAANVDTQYF | TRBV4-3 | NA | TRBJ2-3 | 17
CASSTVRDSGANVLTF | TRBV11-2 | NA | TRBJ2-6 | 16
CASSDPSGTDTGELFF | TRBV18 | once | TRBJ2-2 | 16
CASSDGQGSGELFF | TRBV6-1 | NA | TRBJ2-2 | 14
CASSLGSGRYEQYF | TRBV7-2 | few | TRBJ2-7 | 14
CAWSPGLKELFF | TRBV30 | NA | TRBJ2-2 | 12
CASSQEIQRGGRFDEQYF | TRBV4-2 | NA | TRBJ2-7 | 18
CASSGSGISQPQHF | TRBV9 | NA | TRBJ1-5 | 14
CASSIVGTGGEQFF | TRBV19 | once | TRBJ2-1 | 14
CASSLRRALGGYTF | TRBV28 | NA | TRBJ1-2 | 14
CASSLNQETQYF | TRBV9 | NA | TRBJ2-5 | 12
CASSQTGGGGYTF | TRBV4-3 | NA | TRBJ1-2 | 13
CASSLRTSGGDEQFF | TRBV7-9 | NA | TRBJ2-1 | 15
CASSQGGASYNEQFF | TRBV11-2 | NA | TRBJ2-1 | 15
CASSQDRTSYEQYF | TRBV4-3 | few | TRBJ2-7 | 14
CASSFGGNQPQHF | TRBV12-3/TRBV12-4 | few | TRBJ1-5 | 13
CASSITAYGYTF | TRBV19 | NA | TRBJ1-2 | 12
CASSQVRVTEAFF | TRBV4-1 | NA | TRBJ1-1 | 13
CASSPLKGGRARDEQFF | TRBV5-6 | NA | TRBJ2-1 | 17
CASSLSYSLSVFSYEQYF | TRBV7-8 | NA | TRBJ2-7 | 18
CASSTNGRFESPLHF | TRBV6-5 | NA | TRBJ1-6 | 15
CASSSSHTGPQHF | TRBV7-6 | NA | TRBJ1-5 | 13
CASRPSEATDTQYF | TRBV2 | NA | TRBJ2-3 | 14
CASSQDRASGGATQFF | TRBV14 | NA | TRBJ2-1 | 16
CASSQGELHRELFF | TRBV14 | NA | TRBJ2-2 | 14
CASSPRGGGNQPQHF | TRBV27 | NA | TRBJ1-5 | 15
CAISEPGDRNTEAFF | TRBV10-3 | NA | TRBJ1-1 | 15
CSVDHRGRRNEQFF | TRBV29-1 | NA | TRBJ2-1 | 14
CASSAAGFSYEQYF | TRBV7-2 | NA | TRBJ2-7 | 14
CASSVVGTSADTQYF | TRBV9 | once | TRBJ2-3 | 15
CASSLTLGRDKDSPLHF | TRBV7-9 | NA | TRBJ1-6 | 17
CASSPGNPSTDTQYF | TRBV5-1 | NA | TRBJ2-3 | 15
CASSAPGLAVGELFF | TRBV9 | NA | TRBJ2-2 | 15
CASTLASSTDTQYF | TRBV2 | NA | TRBJ2-3 | 14
CASRGLGLASNEQFF | TRBV27 | NA | TRBJ2-1 | 15
CASRSSAYSYNEQFF | TRBV2 | NA | TRBJ2-1 | 15
CASSPSGATYEQYF | TRBV3-1/TRBV3-2 | NA | TRBJ2-7 | 14
CASSQRTGATNEKLFF | TRBV7-6 | NA | TRBJ1-4 | 16
CASSQTSGGSIRGYEQYF | TRBV5-4 | few | TRBJ2-7 | 18